A selection of T cell receptor beta chains follows, all from one sample in a study of blood T cell repertoires in COVID-19. Sequenced by immunoSEQ multiplex PCR; TCRdb stores in-frame clones only, minus some. The sample carries 70,000 or so clones, 87% recorded once. The sample comprised peripheral blood. These receptors were obtained from an elderly woman with active or convalescent COVID-19. CDR3s include the opening cysteine and the closing phenylalanine or tryptophan. D genes are given only for firm matches. Clone size is given for some rows only: seen once, a few or many times, or a class if the clone is expanded.

size,length,D,J,V,DNA,CDR3
-,15,TRBD2,TRBJ2-2,TRBV19,TGTGCCAGTAGCGGAGCTGGGGGGGGCACCGGGGAGCTGTTTTTT,CASSGAGGGTGELFF
-,15,TRBD1,TRBJ2-7,TRBV10-3,TGTGCCATCAGTGAGGCGACAGGGTCCCCCTACGAGCAGTACTTC,CAISEATGSPYEQYF
-,14,TRBD1,TRBJ1-2,TRBV19,TGTGCCAGTACCCTGACAGGGCAATCCTATGGCTACACCTTC,CASTLTGQSYGYTF
-,12,-,TRBJ1-1,TRBV11-2,TGTGCCAGCAGCCTGACAAACACTGAAGCTTTCTTT,CASSLTNTEAFF
once,17,-,TRBJ1-6,TRBV6-7,TGTGCCAGCAGTATCTATCAGGGGCGCTCCTATAATTCACCCCTCCACTTT,CASSIYQGRSYNSPLHF
once,12,-,TRBJ2-1,TRBV29-1,TGCAGCCCCGGTCAGGGGGGCAATGAGCAGTTCTTC,CSPGQGGNEQFF
-,16,TRBD2,TRBJ2-2,TRBV30,TGTGCCTGGATCCACCGCGGGGGGGAAAACACCGGGGAGCTGTTTTTT,CAWIHRGGENTGELFF
-,18,-,TRBJ2-7,TRBV4-3,TGCGCCAGCAGCCAAGAAACCCGGCCGGGTCCTTACTCCTACGAGCAGTACTTC,CASSQETRPGPYSYEQYF
-,15,-,TRBJ2-3,TRBV4-3,TGCGCCAGCCGTGGAGGGGAGCCCTCGGCAGATACGCAGTATTTT,CASRGGEPSADTQYF
-,14,-,TRBJ1-6,TRBV5-4,TGTGCCAGCAGATACGACAGCAATAATTCACCCCTCCACTTT,CASRYDSNNSPLHF
-,16,TRBD2,TRBJ2-2,TRBV7-9,TGTGCCAGCAGACAAGGCCTAGCGGGGGGCACCGGGGAGCTGTTTTTT,CASRQGLAGGTGELFF
-,12,TRBD1,TRBJ1-4,TRBV6-6,TGTGCCAGCTCGGACAGGACTGAAAAACTGTTTTTT,CASSDRTEKLFF
once,14,TRBD1,TRBJ1-5,TRBV6-6,TGTGCCAGCTTACCGGGACAGGGTATTCAGCCCCAGCATTTT,CASLPGQGIQPQHF
-,13,-,TRBJ2-3,TRBV3-1/TRBV3-2,TGTGCCAGCAGCCTGCGGGACGCAGATACGCAGTATTTT,CASSLRDADTQYF
-,15,-,TRBJ1-6,TRBV6-6,TGTGCCAGCAACGAACAGAGCTCCTATAATTCACCCCTCCACTTT,CASNEQSSYNSPLHF
once,14,TRBD1,TRBJ2-2,TRBV7-9,TGTGCCAGCATAGGGGACAGGAACACCGGGGAGCTGTTTTTT,CASIGDRNTGELFF
-,16,TRBD2,TRBJ2-3,TRBV5-1,TGCGCCAGCAGCTACCTAAGCGGGGGGAGCACAGATACGCAGTATTTT,CASSYLSGGSTDTQYF
-,14,-,TRBJ2-2,TRBV7-9,TGTGCCAGCAGCACTTCAGGGGCCCCCGGGGAGCTGTTTTTT,CASSTSGAPGELFF
few,15,-,TRBJ2-1,TRBV23-1,TGCGCCAGCAGTCAACCAGAAAGCTCCTACAATGAGCAGTTCTTC,CASSQPESSYNEQFF
-,16,TRBD2,TRBJ2-1,TRBV4-1,TGCGCCAGCAGCCCAAACCGGGGGGGCGGTTACAATGAGCAGTTCTTC,CASSPNRGGGYNEQFF
-,13,-,TRBJ1-5,TRBV28,TGTGCCAGCAGTTGGCAGGTTCGTCAGCCCCAGCATTTT,CASSWQVRQPQHF
-,15,TRBD2,TRBJ2-7,TRBV5-4,TGTGCCAGCAGCTACGCTAGCGGGGGGGCCTACGAGCAGTACTTC,CASSYASGGAYEQYF
few,19,TRBD2,TRBJ2-1,TRBV7-3,TGTGCCAGCAGCTTATCGCGGGGGGCGGACCCGAGGGAGTACAATGAGCAGTTCTTC,CASSLSRGADPREYNEQFF
-,14,-,TRBJ2-4,TRBV7-2,TGTGCCAGCAGCTTACCCTTTATGGGCACCATTCAGTACTTC,CASSLPFMGTIQYF
-,16,-,TRBJ1-1,TRBV18,TGTGCCAGCTCACCACGGGAGGGTTTTCCCGACACTGAAGCTTTCTTT,CASSPREGFPDTEAFF
-,13,-,TRBJ2-7,TRBV24-1,TGTGCCACCAACGAGGGCAGATCCTACGAGCAGTACTTC,CATNEGRSYEQYF
-,14,TRBD1,TRBJ2-2,TRBV24-1,TGTGCCATTCAGGACAGGACGAACACCGGGGAGCTGTTTTTT,CAIQDRTNTGELFF
-,16,TRBD2,TRBJ2-2,TRBV7-2,TGTGCCAGCAGCTTATACGGGACTACCACGATCGGGGAGCTGTTTTTT,CASSLYGTTTIGELFF
-,15,-,TRBJ2-3,TRBV9,TGTGCCAGCAGCGTAGCCGGGGTAAAGGTAGATACGCAGTATTTT,CASSVAGVKVDTQYF
-,18,TRBD1,TRBJ2-2,TRBV24-1,TGTGCCACCAGTGATCCGGGGACCGGGACAGGGCGCACCGGGGAGCTGTTTTTT,CATSDPGTGTGRTGELFF
-,16,TRBD2,TRBJ2-7,TRBV9,TGTGCCAGCAGCGCCCTGCCTGGGGGGGGAAACTACGAGCAGTACTTC,CASSALPGGGNYEQYF
once,13,-,TRBJ1-1,TRBV28,TGTGCCAGCAGTTTAATGCAGGTCACTGAAGCTTTCTTT,CASSLMQVTEAFF
-,14,-,TRBJ1-4,TRBV10-3,TGTGCCATCAGTGAGTCTGGAGAGAATGAAAAACTGTTTTTT,CAISESGENEKLFF
-,16,TRBD1,TRBJ2-7,TRBV5-1,TGCGCCAGCAGCTTGGTTACCTCGGGACAGGGAGGCGAGCAGTACTTC,CASSLVTSGQGGEQYF
-,14,TRBD1,TRBJ1-1,TRBV2,TGTGCCAGCAGGTCTTCGACAGGGTCCACTGAAGCTTTCTTT,CASRSSTGSTEAFF
-,14,-,TRBJ2-3,TRBV9,TGTGCCAGCAGCGTATTCCCTCTTACAGATACGCAGTATTTT,CASSVFPLTDTQYF
-,16,-,TRBJ1-1,TRBV7-9,TGTGCCAGCAGCCGCCCCAGGGGCGAGTTGGACACTGAAGCTTTCTTT,CASSRPRGELDTEAFF
-,11,-,TRBJ1-2,TRBV29-1,TGCAGCGTTGGGCAGGACTATGGCTACACCTTC,CSVGQDYGYTF
-,15,-,TRBJ2-1,TRBV12-2,TGTGCAAGCGGGACGGCCGGCGGGGTAGGCGATGAGCAGTTCTTC,CASGTAGGVGDEQFF
-,15,TRBD2,TRBJ2-3,TRBV6-2/TRBV6-3,TGTGCCAGCAGTTCGGAGCGGGGGGGCACAGATACGCAGTATTTT,CASSSERGGTDTQYF
-,15,TRBD1,TRBJ1-2,TRBV3-1/TRBV3-2,TGTGCCAGCAGCCAACGACAGGGGTCCTACTATGGCTACACCTTC,CASSQRQGSYYGYTF
-,13,-,TRBJ1-2,TRBV21-1,TGTGCCAGCAGCAAGGGGACAGGGCCCGGCTACACCTTC,CASSKGTGPGYTF
-,17,TRBD1,TRBJ1-3,TRBV6-6,TGTGCCAGCAGCCGATCACACAGGGGAGAATATGGAAACACCATATATTTT,CASSRSHRGEYGNTIYF
once,17,-,TRBJ1-1,TRBV6-6,TGTGCCAGCAGTCCCACCCGACAGCGCCTAATGAACACTGAAGCTTTCTTT,CASSPTRQRLMNTEAFF
-,19,TRBD2,TRBJ2-2,TRBV7-3,TGTGCCAGCAGCCCTCGAGGGCGGGGGACTAGCGGGGAAGCCGGGGAGCTGTTTTTT,CASSPRGRGTSGEAGELFF